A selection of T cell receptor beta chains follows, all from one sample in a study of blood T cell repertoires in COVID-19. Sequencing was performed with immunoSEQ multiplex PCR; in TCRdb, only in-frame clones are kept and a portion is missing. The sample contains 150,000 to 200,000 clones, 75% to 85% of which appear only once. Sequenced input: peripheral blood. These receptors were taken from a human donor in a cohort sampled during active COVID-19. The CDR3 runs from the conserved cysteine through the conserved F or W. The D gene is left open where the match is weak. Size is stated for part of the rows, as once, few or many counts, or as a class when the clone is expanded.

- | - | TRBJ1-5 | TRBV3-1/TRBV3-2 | TGTGCCAGCAGCCAAGGTCGTTTTCAGCCCCAGCATTTT | CASSQGRFQPQHF
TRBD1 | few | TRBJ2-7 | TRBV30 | TGTGCCGGGTGGACAGGGACCCACGAGCAGTACTTC | CAGWTGTHEQYF
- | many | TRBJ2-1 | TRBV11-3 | TGTGCCAGCAGCTTAGACGGCGGGAACAATGAGCAGTTCTTC | CASSLDGGNNEQFF
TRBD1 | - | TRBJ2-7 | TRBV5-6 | TGTGCCAGCAGCGTGGACAGGGCCTACGAGCAGTACTTC | CASSVDRAYEQYF
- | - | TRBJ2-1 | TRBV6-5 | TGTGCCAGCCAAGCCGCAAACAATGAGCAGTTCTTC | CASQAANNEQFF
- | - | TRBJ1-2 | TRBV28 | TGTGCCAGCAGTTCGAGGACAGAATATGGCTACACCTTC | CASSSRTEYGYTF
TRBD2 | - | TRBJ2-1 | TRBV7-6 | TGTGCCAGCAGCGAGACTAGCGGGAGAACGTACAACAATGAGCAGTTCTTC | CASSETSGRTYNNEQFF
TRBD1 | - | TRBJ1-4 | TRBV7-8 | TGTGCCAGCAGCTTGGGGGACAGGGTAGCTGAAAAACTGTTTTTT | CASSLGDRVAEKLFF
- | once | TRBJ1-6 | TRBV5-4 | TGTGCCAGCAGTTTGGAGGGGCAAATTGTTTCACCCCTCCACTTT | CASSLEGQIVSPLHF
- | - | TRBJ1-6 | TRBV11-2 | TGTGCCAGCAGCTTAGATATGTATTCACCCCTCCACTTT | CASSLDMYSPLHF
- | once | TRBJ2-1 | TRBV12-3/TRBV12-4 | TGTGCCAGCAGTCCGACGACTACCAATGAGCAGTTCTTC | CASSPTTTNEQFF
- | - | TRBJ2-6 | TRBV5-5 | TGTGCCAGCAGCGACTTGCGGGGTCGGACTGGGGCCAACGTCCTGACTTTC | CASSDLRGRTGANVLTF
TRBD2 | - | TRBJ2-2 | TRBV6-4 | TGTGCCAGCAGTGACAATAGCGGGACGAACACCGGGGAGCTGTTTTTT | CASSDNSGTNTGELFF
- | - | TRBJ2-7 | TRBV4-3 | TGCGCCAGCAGCCAAGGTACGGGGGACGAGCAGTACTTC | CASSQGTGDEQYF
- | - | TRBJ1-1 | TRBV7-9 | TGTGCCAGCAAGGCAGGAGGTATTGAAGCTTTCTTT | CASKAGGIEAFF
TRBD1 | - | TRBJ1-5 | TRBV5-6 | TGTGCCAGCAGCTTGGGGGACAGGGCACAGCCCCAGCATTTT | CASSLGDRAQPQHF
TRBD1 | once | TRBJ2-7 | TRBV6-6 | TGTGCCAGCAGCTATCTCCGGGACAGGGTGCGCGAGCAGTACTTC | CASSYLRDRVREQYF
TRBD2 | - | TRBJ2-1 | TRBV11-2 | TGTGCCAGCAGCTTAGCGGGGGGGGCGAATGAGCAGTTCTTC | CASSLAGGANEQFF
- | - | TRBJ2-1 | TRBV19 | TGTGCCAGTAGTGATAGGGGAAGGTGGGGTGAGCAGTTCTTC | CASSDRGRWGEQFF
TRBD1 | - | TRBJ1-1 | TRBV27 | TGTGCCAGCAACGAAGGGGGCGCAAAGAACACTGAAGCTTTCTTT | CASNEGGAKNTEAFF
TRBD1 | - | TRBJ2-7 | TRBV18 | TGTGCCAGCTCACCGATAGGGCAGGGGGCGGTTTACGAGCAGTACTTC | CASSPIGQGAVYEQYF
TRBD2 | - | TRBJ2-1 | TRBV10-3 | TGTGCCATCAGTGGTCCTAGCGGGGGGGATCCTCAAGAGCAGTTCTTC | CAISGPSGGDPQEQFF
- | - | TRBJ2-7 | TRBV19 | TGTGCCAGTAGTATGGACTTAGGGGGTACCTACGAGCAGTACTTC | CASSMDLGGTYEQYF
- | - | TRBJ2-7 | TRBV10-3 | TGTGCCATCACACAGGGCGGCGACGAGCAGTACTTC | CAITQGGDEQYF
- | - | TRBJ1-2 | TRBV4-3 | TGCGCCAGCAGCCAAGATAGGGGTATCTATGGCTACACCTTC | CASSQDRGIYGYTF
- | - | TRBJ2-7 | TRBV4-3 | TGCGCCAGCAGCCAAGCGGTCCGGGGCTCCTACGAGCAGTACTTC | CASSQAVRGSYEQYF
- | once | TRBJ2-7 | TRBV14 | TGTGCCAGCAGTCAGAATCGCATTCTGGGGGCCGACGAGCAGTACTTC | CASSQNRILGADEQYF
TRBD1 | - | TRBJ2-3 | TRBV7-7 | TGTGCCAGCAGCTCCGACAGGGGCGGAGATACGCAGTATTTT | CASSSDRGGDTQYF
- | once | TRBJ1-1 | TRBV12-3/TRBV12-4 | TGTGCCAGCAGTACGGGTGCAAATGAAGCTTTCTTT | CASSTGANEAFF
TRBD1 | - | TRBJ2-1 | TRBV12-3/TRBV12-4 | TGTGCCAGCACACGGACAGGGAACAATGAGCAGTTCTTC | CASTRTGNNEQFF
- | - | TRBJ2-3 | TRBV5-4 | TGTGCCAGCAGCTTGGTCTCCGATACGCAGTATTTT | CASSLVSDTQYF
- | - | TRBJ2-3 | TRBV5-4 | TGTGCCAGCAGCAAGGGGCGCAGGAGCACAGATACGCAGTATTTT | CASSKGRRSTDTQYF
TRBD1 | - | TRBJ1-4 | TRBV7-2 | TGTGCCAGCAGCTTAAGAGGCCCGGGACAGTCTAATGAAAAACTGTTTTTT | CASSLRGPGQSNEKLFF
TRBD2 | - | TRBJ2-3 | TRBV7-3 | TGTGCCAGCAGCCAGAGCGGGGGCAGCACAGATACGCAGTATTTT | CASSQSGGSTDTQYF
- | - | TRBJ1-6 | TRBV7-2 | TGTGCCAGCAGCCCTACGCCCAACTCACCCCTCCACTTT | CASSPTPNSPLHF
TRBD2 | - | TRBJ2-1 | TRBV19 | TGTGCCAGTAGTATGCGCGGGAGGGCCAATGAGCAGTTCTTC | CASSMRGRANEQFF
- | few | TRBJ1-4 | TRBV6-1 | TGTGCCAGCAGTTCTCAGGACGGGGGTGAAAAACTGTTTTTT | CASSSQDGGEKLFF
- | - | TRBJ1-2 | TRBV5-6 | TGTGCCAGCAGCCAAGGACAGTCCGGCTACACCTTC | CASSQGQSGYTF